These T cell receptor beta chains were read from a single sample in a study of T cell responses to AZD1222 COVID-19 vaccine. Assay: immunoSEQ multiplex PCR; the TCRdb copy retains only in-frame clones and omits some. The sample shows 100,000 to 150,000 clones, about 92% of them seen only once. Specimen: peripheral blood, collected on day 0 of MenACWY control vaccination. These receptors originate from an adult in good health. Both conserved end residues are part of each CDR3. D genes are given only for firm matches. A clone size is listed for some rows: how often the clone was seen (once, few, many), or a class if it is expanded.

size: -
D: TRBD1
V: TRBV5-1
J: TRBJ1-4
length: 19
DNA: TGCGCCAGCAGCTTCTTTGGGGGACAGGGTTTTGGGACTAATGAAAAACTGTTTTTT
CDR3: CASSFFGGQGFGTNEKLFF

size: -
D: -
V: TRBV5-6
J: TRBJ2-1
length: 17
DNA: TGTGCCAGCAGCTTGTTAGGGGTAGGTGGAGGGTACAATGAGCAGTTCTTC
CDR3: CASSLLGVGGGYNEQFF

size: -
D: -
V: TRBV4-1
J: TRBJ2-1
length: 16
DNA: TGCGCCAGCAGCCAAGCCTCTACCTGGACCTACAATGAGCAGTTCTTC
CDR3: CASSQASTWTYNEQFF

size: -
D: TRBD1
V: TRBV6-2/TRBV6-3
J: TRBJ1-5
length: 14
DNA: TGTGCCAGCAGTTACTCGGCAGGGGGTCAGCCCCAGCATTTT
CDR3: CASSYSAGGQPQHF

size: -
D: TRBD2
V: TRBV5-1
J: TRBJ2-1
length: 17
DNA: TGCGCCAGCAGGGCCACCGGGACTAGCGGTTTATACAATGAGCAGTTCTTC
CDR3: CASRATGTSGLYNEQFF

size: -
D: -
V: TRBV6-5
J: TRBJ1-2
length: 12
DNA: TGTGCCAGCAGAAAACGGGGGCACGGCTACACCTTC
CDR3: CASRKRGHGYTF

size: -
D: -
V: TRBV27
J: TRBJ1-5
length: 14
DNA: TGTGCCAGCAGTCCGGTTCGGGAAAATCAGCCCCAGCATTTT
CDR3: CASSPVRENQPQHF

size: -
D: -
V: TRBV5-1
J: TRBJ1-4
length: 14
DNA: TGCGCCAGCAAGGCCGGGACCGCCGGTGAAAAACTGTTTTTT
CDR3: CASKAGTAGEKLFF

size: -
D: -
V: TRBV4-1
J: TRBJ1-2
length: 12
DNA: TGCGCCAGCGGGACCTACGGAGATGGCTACACCTTC
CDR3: CASGTYGDGYTF

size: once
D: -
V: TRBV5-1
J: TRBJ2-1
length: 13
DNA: TGCGCCAGCAGCACCTTAAAAGGCAATGAGCAGTTCTTC
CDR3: CASSTLKGNEQFF

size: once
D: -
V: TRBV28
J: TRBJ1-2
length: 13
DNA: TGTGCCAGCAGTTTGCCACAGGGCTTCGGCTACACCTTC
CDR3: CASSLPQGFGYTF

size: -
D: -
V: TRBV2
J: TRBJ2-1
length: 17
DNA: TGTGCCAGCAGTGAATCACGGGGCCTAGGCTCCTACAATGAGCAGTTCTTC
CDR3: CASSESRGLGSYNEQFF

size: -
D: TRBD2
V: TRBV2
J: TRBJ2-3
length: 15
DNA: TGTGCCAGCAGTCTTCTAGCGGGGGGACGAGATACGCAGTATTTT
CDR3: CASSLLAGGRDTQYF

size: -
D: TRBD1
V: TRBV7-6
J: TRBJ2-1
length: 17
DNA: TGTGCCAGCAGCGCAACCACCGGGACAGGCTACCTCAATGAGCAGTTCTTC
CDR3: CASSATTGTGYLNEQFF

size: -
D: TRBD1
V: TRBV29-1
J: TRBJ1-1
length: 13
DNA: TGCAGCGTTGAGGGACAGGAACGCACTGAAGCTTTCTTT
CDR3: CSVEGQERTEAFF

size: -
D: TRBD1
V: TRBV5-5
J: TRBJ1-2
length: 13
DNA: TGTGCCAGCAGCCCAGGACAGGATGAAGGCTACACCTTC
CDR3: CASSPGQDEGYTF

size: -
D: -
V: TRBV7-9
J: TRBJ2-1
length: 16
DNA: TGTGCCAGCAGCTTGGGAAGGCTTGAGGCCTACAATGAGCAGTTCTTC
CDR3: CASSLGRLEAYNEQFF

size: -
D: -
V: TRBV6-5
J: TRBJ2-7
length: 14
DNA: TGTGCCAGCAGTTACTTGGGGGGAATTAGGGAGCAGTACTTC
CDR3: CASSYLGGIREQYF

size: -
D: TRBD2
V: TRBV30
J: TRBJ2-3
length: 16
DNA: TGTGCCTGGAGTGGCGGGAGGGCCGGTTGGACAGATACGCAGTATTTT
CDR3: CAWSGGRAGWTDTQYF

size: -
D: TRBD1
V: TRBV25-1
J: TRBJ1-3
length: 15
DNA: TGTGCCAGCAGTGTCGGGGCAGGGGGCCAGAACACCATATATTTT
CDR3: CASSVGAGGQNTIYF

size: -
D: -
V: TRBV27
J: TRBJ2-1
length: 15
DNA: TGTGCCAGCAGTTTAGGGATCGGCTCCTACAATGAGCAGTTCTTC
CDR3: CASSLGIGSYNEQFF

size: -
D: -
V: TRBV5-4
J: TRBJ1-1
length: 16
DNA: TGTGCCAGCAGTCCTGCTGGGCTTGATCGGAACACTGAAGCTTTCTTT
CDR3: CASSPAGLDRNTEAFF

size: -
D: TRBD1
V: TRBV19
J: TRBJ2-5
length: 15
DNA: TGTGCCAGTAGTGTGCCGGGACAGGGTACTTTCACCCAGTACTTC
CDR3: CASSVPGQGTFTQYF

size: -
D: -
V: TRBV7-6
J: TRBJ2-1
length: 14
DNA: TGTGCCAGCAGCTTAACTGTGGCCGGGGCCCCTAAGTTCTTC
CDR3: CASSLTVAGAPKFF

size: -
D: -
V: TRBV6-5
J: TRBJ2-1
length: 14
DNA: TGTGCCACCTGGAACGGCGGGAACTGGAATGAGCAGTTCTTC
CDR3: CATWNGGNWNEQFF

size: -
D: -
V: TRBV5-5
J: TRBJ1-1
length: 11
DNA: TGTGCCAGCAGCGCCGAGACTGAAGCTTTCTTT
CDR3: CASSAETEAFF

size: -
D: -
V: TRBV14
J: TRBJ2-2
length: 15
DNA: TGTGCCAGCAGCCAAGTGGCCTCTGGCCCCGGGGAGCTGTTTTTT
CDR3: CASSQVASGPGELFF

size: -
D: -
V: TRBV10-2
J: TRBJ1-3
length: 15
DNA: TGCGCCAGCAGTGACCTTCAACTCTCTGGAAACACCATATATTTT
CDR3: CASSDLQLSGNTIYF

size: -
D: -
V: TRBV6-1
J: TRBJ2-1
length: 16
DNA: TGTGCCAGCAGTGAAGAGGGAGATGGCGGGTACAATGAGCAGTTCTTC
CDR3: CASSEEGDGGYNEQFF

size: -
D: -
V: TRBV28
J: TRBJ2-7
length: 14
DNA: TGTGCCAGCAGTCTCGGGCCTACTTCTGAAGAGCAGTACTTC
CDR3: CASSLGPTSEEQYF

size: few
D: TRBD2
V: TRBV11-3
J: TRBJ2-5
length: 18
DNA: TGTGCCAGCAGCTTAGATCCTAGCGGGTGGACGATCCAAGAGACCCAGTACTTC
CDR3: CASSLDPSGWTIQETQYF

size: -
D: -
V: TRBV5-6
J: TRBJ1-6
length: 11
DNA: TGTGCCAGCAGTCGAAATTCACCCCTCCACTTT
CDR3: CASSRNSPLHF